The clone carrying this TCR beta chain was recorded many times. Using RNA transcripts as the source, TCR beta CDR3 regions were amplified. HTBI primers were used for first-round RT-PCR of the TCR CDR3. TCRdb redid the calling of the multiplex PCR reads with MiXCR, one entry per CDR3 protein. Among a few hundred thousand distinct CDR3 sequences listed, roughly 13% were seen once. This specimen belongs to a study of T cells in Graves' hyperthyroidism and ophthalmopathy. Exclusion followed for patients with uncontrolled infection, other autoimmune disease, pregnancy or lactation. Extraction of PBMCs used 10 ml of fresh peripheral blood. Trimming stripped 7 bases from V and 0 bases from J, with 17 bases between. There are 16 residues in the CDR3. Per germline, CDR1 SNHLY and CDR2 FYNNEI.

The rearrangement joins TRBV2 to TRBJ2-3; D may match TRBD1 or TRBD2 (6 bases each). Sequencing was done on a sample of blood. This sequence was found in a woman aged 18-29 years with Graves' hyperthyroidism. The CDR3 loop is CASTVLRGLSTDTQYF. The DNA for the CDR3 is TGTGCCAGCACCGTACTCCGGGGGCTTAGCACAGATACGCAGTATTTT. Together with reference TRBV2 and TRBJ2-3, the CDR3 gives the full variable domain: EPEVTQTPSHQVTQMGQEVILRCVPISNHLYFYWYRQILGQKVEFLVSFYNNEISEKSEIFDDQFSVERPDGSNFTLKIRSTKLEDSAMYFCASTVLRGLSTDTQYFGPGTRLTVL.